Shown below are 18 T cell receptor beta chains from a single sample sequenced in a study of blood T cell repertoires in COVID-19. Repertoires were generated with immunoSEQ multiplex PCR, while TCRdb's copy carries only in-frame clones and drops some. Here the sample spans about 210,000 clones, 89% being singletons. The sequenced sample was peripheral blood. These receptors came from a woman in her 40s with acute or convalescent COVID-19.

J is TRBJ1-2 and V is TRBV5-6; possibly TRBD1 for D (5 bases). CDR1 SGHDT and CDR2 YYEEEE come from the germline V gene. V lost 4 bases and J 0 bases, leaving 19 bases between the germline ends. The CDR3 length is 17 residues. The chain's CDR3 is CASSVGRQGLTNYGYTF. CDR3 bases: TGTGCCAGCAGCGTTGGACGCCAGGGCTTGACTAACTATGGCTACACCTTC.

This clone has just a few counts. The chain joins TRBV6-5 to TRBJ1-1; 9 nucleotides agree with TRBD1. Germline V gives CDR1 MNHEY, CDR2 SVGAGI. The CDR3 spans 14 residues. The J segment lost 4 bases and the V segment lost 5 bases, leaving 5 bases of the junction unmatched. The CDR3 coding sequence is TGTGCCAGCAGTACGGGACAGGGAGGCACTGAAGCTTTCTTT. It translates to CASSTGQGGTEAFF.

The chain is built from TRBV7-6 and TRBJ1-1, with 7 nucleotides matching TRBD1. The CDR3 covers 14 residues. The V gene end was trimmed by 3 bases and the J gene end by 1 base; junction bases not matched to a gene: 2. CDR1 and CDR2 (germline): SGHVS, FNYEAQ. This CDR3 reads CASSFGTENTEAFF. CDR3 DNA sequence: TGTGCCAGCAGCTTTGGGACAGAGAACACTGAAGCTTTCTTT.

CDR3: CASSQTLAPYNEQFF. CDR3 sequence (DNA): TGTGCCAGCAGCCAAACACTAGCGCCATACAATGAGCAGTTCTTC. The chain recombines TRBV4-2 with TRBJ2-1, with 7 nucleotides matching TRBD2. The junction had 5 bases not matched to a gene; V was cut back by 2 bases and J by 4 bases. This CDR3 region has 15 residues. Germline CDR1 is LGHNA and CDR2 is YNFKEQ.

The chain couples TRBV15 to TRBJ1-6, with TRBD1 matching 8 bases. The CDR3 is made up of 16 amino acids. V trimming: 3 bases; J trimming: 7 bases; junction bases outside the gene matches: 8. Germline-derived CDR1 and CDR2 are LNHNV and YYDKDF (reference sequence). Here the CDR3 reads CATSRPQRQGNSPLHF. CDR3 nucleotides: TGTGCCACCAGCAGGCCACAGCGACAGGGGAATTCACCCCTCCACTTT. Drawing the rest from reference TRBV15 and TRBJ1-6, the complete variable domain is DAMVIQNPRYQVTQFGKPVTLSCSQTLNHNVMYWYQQKSSQAPKLLFHYYDKDFNNEADTPDNFQSRRPNTSFCFLDIRSPGLGDTAMYLCATSRPQRQGNSPLHFGNGTRLTVT.

The rearrangement uses TRBV12-5 and TRBJ2-1; 8 bases align to TRBD1. Germline V lookup: CDR1 LGHNT, CDR2 FRNRAP. With 1 base clipped from V and 7 bases from J, the junction kept 9 bases outside the gene matches. There are 16 residues in the CDR3. The CDR3 here is CASGLDLTGVENEQFF. CDR3 DNA sequence: TGTGCTAGTGGTTTGGACCTGACAGGGGTGGAGAATGAGCAGTTCTTC. Drawing the rest from reference TRBV12-5 and TRBJ2-1, the complete variable domain is DARVTQTPRHKVTEMGQEVTMRCQPILGHNTVFWYRQTMMQGLELLAYFRNRAPLDDSGMPKDRFSAEMPDATLATLKIQPSEPRDSAVYFCASGLDLTGVENEQFFGPGTRLTVL.

About this clone: One end of the junction varies from germline; a read error may be responsible. This sample also contains other DNA sequences that code for the same CDR3. The chain uses TRBV18 and TRBJ2-2; TRBD1 aligns across 7 bases. CDR3 size: 19 residues. Germline lookup yields CDR1 KGHSH and CDR2 LQKENI. The CDR3 sequence is CASSQAVGRQGPNTGELFF. CDR3 nucleotide sequence: TGTGCCAGCTCACAGGCCGTGGGTAGACAGGGCCCGAACACCGGGGAGCTATTTTTT.

V is TRBV6-5 and J is TRBJ2-3; TRBD2 matches 13 bases. CDR1 is MNHEY and CDR2 is SVGAGI in the germline V gene. The junction had 5 bases not matched to a gene; V was cut back by 6 bases and J by 5 bases. The CDR3 runs to 15 residues. CDR3 coding DNA: TGTGCCAGCAGCCCAGGACTAGCGGGGGTAGATACGCAGTATTTT. It specifies CASSPGLAGVDTQYF.

The chain joins TRBV15 to TRBJ1-5; the match to TRBD1 covers 8 bases. The CDR3 runs 15 residues. CDR1 LNHNV and CDR2 YYDKDF come from the germline V gene (reference sequence). V shed 0 bases, J shed 4 bases, and the junction held 2 bases outside the gene matches. Here the CDR3 DNA reads TGTGCCACCAGCAGAGAACAGGGGGGGAATCAGCCCCAGCATTTT. It specifies CATSREQGGNQPQHF.

This clone was observed a few times. The chain links TRBV9 to TRBJ1-2; D not resolved. Deletions cut 6 bases from V and 8 bases from J, with 20 bases between. Looked up from germline, CDR1 is SGDLS and CDR2 is YYNGEE. This CDR3 region has 14 residues. The CDR3 nucleotides are TGTGCCAGCACCCCCCCGGGATGGCTAAGGGGCTACACCTTC. Translating it yields CASTPPGWLRGYTF.

This clone was found a few times. The V and J genes are TRBV20-1 and TRBJ1-5; 7 nucleotides match TRBD1. CDR1 is DFQATT and CDR2 is SNEGSKA in the germline V gene (reference sequence). The V and J ends lost 3 bases and 3 bases, in that order; junction bases with no gene match: 11. The length of the CDR3 is 16 residues. In DNA form, the CDR3 reads TGCAGTGCTAGTTGGACAGGTTTTACTTCCAATCAGCCCCAGCATTTT. It specifies CSASWTGFTSNQPQHF.

V is TRBV5-1 and J is TRBJ1-1; D is perhaps TRBD1 (5 bases). Germline loops: CDR1 SGHRS, CDR2 YFSETQ. Between the trimmed V and J ends, which lost 4 bases and 11 bases, there was a span of 21 bases. There are 14 residues in the CDR3. CDR3 sequence: CASSRSGTGEEAFF. In DNA form, the CDR3 reads TGCGCCAGCAGCCGATCTGGGACGGGAGAAGAGGCTTTCTTT.

The gene calls are TRBV7-9 and TRBJ1-5; no reliable D call. This CDR3 contains 14 residues. V was cut by 3 bases and J by 4 bases, with 10 bases left in between. The V gene's germline CDR1 is SEHNR and CDR2 FQNEAQ (reference sequence). CDR3 loop: CASSFPGSNQPQHF. CDR3 DNA sequence: TGTGCCAGCAGCTTCCCAGGATCGAATCAGCCCCAGCATTTT.

The chain couples TRBV5-1 to TRBJ1-5; maybe TRBD1 (5 bases). The ends were cut back, 4 bases at V and 6 bases at J, with 11 bases in the middle. Germline loops: CDR1 SGHRS, CDR2 YFSETQ. The CDR3 runs 13 residues. The CDR3 reads CASSSGDGQPQHF. Written as DNA, the CDR3 is TGCGCCAGCAGCAGCGGGGACGGTCAGCCCCAGCATTTT.

This clone occurred once. The chain recombines TRBV7-2 with TRBJ1-3, with no clear D. CDR3 length: 15 residues. CDR1 SGHTA and CDR2 FQGNSA come from the germline V gene. Trimming cost V 6 bases and J 0 bases, with 12 bases left between them. The CDR3 nucleotides read TGTGCCAGCAGTCCGAGGGATCTCTCTGGAAACACCATATATTTT. Amino acids: CASSPRDLSGNTIYF.

This rearrangement joins TRBV2 to TRBJ1-2; no definite D call. The CDR3 loop spans 13 amino acids. Germline V gene sequence: CDR1 SNHLY, CDR2 FYNNEI. The V end was cut by 5 bases, the J end by 8 bases, with 15 bases between. CDR3 loop: CASSTGRAGGYTF. The CDR3 nucleotides are TGTGCCAGCAGTACTGGACGGGCGGGAGGCTACACCTTC.

The J gene is TRBJ1-1, the V gene TRBV10-2; 7 bases match TRBD1. V lost 1 base and J lost 3; bases outside the gene matches: 8. CDR1 is WSHSY and CDR2 is SAAADI in the germline V gene. The CDR3 is 16 amino acids. This CDR3 is CASSELQGLGHTEAFF. In DNA, the CDR3 is TGCGCCAGCAGTGAGTTACAGGGGTTGGGGCACACTGAAGCTTTCTTT.

V gene TRBV30 combines with J gene TRBJ1-1, with D uncertain. V was trimmed by 2 bases and J by 1 base, leaving 8 bases between them. Germline values: CDR1 GTSNPN, CDR2 SVGIG (reference sequence). This CDR3 is built from 13 residues. CDR3 in DNA: TGTGCCTGGAGTACCCGGGGGAACACTGAAGCTTTCTTT. Residues: CAWSTRGNTEAFF.